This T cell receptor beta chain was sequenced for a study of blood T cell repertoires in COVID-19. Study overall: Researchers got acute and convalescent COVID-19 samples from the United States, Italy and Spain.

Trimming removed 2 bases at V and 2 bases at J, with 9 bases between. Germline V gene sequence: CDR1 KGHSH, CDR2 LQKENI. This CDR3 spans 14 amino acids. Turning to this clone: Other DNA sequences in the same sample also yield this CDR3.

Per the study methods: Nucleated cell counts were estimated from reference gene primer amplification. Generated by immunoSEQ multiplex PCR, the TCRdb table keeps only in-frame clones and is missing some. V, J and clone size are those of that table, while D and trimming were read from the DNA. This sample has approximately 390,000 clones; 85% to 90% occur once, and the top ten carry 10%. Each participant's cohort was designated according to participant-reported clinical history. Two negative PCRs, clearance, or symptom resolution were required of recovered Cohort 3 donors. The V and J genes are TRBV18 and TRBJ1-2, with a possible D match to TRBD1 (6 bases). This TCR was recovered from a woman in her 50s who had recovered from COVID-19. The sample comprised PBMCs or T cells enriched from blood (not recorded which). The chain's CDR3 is CASSPGQTNYGYTF. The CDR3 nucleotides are TGTGCCAGCTCACCAGGACAGACCAACTATGGCTACACCTTC.